The count of the clone carrying this T cell receptor (beta chain) is one. CDR3 length: 15 residues. Germline V lookup: CDR1 SEHNR, CDR2 FQNEAQ (reference sequence). The ends lost 4 bases at V and 5 bases at J; junction bases unmatched: 5. Per the authors' pipeline: Counts of nucleated cells, estimated from reference gene primer amplification, were obtained. TCRdb's copy holds only in-frame clones and misses some; the assay was immunoSEQ multiplex PCR. The V and J calls and clone size were taken over from that table, and D and trimming were inferred from the DNA. This sample yields 150,000 or so clones, of which 80% to 90% are seen a single time; 6% to 7% belongs to the top ten. These data come from a study of blood T cell repertoires in COVID-19. As for the study in general: The samples span acute and convalescent COVID-19 from the United States, Italy and Spain. Nucleic acid was either cDNA or gDNA, and it came from T cells, B-cell-depleted T cells, or PBMCs.

Sequencing was performed on peripheral blood. The receptor comes from an elderly man with acute or convalescent COVID-19. The rearrangement joins TRBV7-9 to TRBJ2-5, with TRBD1 identical over 12 bases. DNA for the CDR3: TGTGCCAGCAGCTCCGGGACAGGGGGCGAGGAGACCCAGTACTTC. Translating gives CASSSGTGGEETQYF.